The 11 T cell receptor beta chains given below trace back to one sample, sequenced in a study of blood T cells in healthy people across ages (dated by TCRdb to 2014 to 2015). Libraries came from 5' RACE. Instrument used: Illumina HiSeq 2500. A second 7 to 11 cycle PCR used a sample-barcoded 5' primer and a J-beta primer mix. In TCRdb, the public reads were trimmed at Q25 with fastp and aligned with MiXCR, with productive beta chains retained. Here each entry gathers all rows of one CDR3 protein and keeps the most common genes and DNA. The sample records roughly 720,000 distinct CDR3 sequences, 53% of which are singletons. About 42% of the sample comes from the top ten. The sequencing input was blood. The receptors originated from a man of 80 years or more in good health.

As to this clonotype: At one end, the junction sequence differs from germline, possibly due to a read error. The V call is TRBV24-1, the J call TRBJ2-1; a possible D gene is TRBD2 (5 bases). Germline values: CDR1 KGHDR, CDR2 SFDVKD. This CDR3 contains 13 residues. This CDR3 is CATRERLHNERFF. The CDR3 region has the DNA TGTGCCACCAGGGAGCGGCTACACAATGAGCGGTTCTTC.

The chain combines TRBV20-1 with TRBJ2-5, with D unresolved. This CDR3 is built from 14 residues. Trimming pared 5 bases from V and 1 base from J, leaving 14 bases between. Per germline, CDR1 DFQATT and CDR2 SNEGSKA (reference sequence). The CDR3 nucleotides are TGCAGTGCTTTAACCGGCCTGGTCCAAGAGACCCAGTACTTC. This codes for CSALTGLVQETQYF.

The CDR3 nucleotides are TGTGCCAGCAGCCACCGGGACATCTATAATTCACCCCTCCACTTT. Its translation: CASSHRDIYNSPLHF. This chain connects TRBV3-1 to TRBJ1-6; perhaps TRBD1 as D (6 bases). Germline V gene lookup returns CDR1 LGHDT and CDR2 YNNKEL (reference sequence). The CDR3 contains 15 residues. Trimming removed 3 bases at V and 3 bases at J, with 9 bases between. Filled out from reference TRBV3-1 and TRBJ1-6, the complete variable domain reads DTAVSQTPKYLVTQMGNDKSIKCEQNLGHDTMYWYKQDSKKFLKIMFSYNNKELIINETVPNRFSPKSPDKAHLNLHINSLELGDSAVYFCASSHRDIYNSPLHFGNGTRLTVT.

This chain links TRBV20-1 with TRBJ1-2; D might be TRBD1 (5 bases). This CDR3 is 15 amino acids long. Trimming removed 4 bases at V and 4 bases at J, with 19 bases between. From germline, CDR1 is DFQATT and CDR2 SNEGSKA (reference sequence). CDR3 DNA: TGCAGTGCTAATGGAGGGACTCCTGAACGCTATGGCTACACCTTC. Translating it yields CSANGGTPERYGYTF.

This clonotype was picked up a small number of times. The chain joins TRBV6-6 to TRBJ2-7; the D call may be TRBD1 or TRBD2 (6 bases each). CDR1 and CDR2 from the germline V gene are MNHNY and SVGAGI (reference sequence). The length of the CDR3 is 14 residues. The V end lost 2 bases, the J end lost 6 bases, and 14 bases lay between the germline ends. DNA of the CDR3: TGTGCCAGCAGTTACGATGGTAAGGGGGGCGAGCAGTACTTC. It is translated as CASSYDGKGGEQYF.

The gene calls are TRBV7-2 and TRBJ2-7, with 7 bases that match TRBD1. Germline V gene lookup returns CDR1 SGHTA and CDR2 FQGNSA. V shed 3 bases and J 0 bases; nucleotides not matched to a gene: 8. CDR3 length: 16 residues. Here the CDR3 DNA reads TGTGCCAGCAGCTTGCGGACAGGTCTTAGCTCCTACGAGCAGTACTTC. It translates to CASSLRTGLSSYEQYF.

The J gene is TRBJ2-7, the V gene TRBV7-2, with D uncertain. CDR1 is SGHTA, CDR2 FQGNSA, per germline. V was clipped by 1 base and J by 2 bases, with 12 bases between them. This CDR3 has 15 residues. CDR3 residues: CASSLDHALTYEQYF. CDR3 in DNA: TGTGCCAGCAGCTTAGACCATGCTTTAACCTACGAGCAGTACTTC.

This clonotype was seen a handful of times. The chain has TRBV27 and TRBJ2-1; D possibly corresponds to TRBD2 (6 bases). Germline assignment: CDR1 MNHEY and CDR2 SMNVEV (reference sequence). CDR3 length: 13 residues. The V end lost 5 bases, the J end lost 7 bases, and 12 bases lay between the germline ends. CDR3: CASSVQTRNEQFF. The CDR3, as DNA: TGTGCCAGCAGTGTCCAGACTAGGAATGAGCAGTTCTTC.

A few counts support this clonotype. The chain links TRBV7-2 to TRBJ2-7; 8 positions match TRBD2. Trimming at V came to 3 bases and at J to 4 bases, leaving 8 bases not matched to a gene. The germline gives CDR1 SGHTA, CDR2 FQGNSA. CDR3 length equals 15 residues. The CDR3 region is CASSFTTSEKYEQYF. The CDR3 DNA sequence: TGTGCCAGCAGCTTCACGACTAGCGAGAAATACGAGCAGTACTTC.

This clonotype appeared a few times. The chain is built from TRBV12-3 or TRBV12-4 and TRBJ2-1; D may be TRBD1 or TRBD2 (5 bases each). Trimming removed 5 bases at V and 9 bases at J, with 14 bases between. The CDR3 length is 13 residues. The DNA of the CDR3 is TGTGCCAGCAGTACCCGGGGTGGGGGTGAGCAGTTCTTC. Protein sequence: CASSTRGGGEQFF.

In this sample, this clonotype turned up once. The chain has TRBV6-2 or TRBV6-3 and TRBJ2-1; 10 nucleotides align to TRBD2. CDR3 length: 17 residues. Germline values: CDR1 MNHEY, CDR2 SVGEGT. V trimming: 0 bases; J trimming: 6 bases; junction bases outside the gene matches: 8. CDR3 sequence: CASSYSPSGRLGNEQFF. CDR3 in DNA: TGTGCCAGCAGTTACTCTCCTAGCGGGAGACTGGGCAATGAGCAGTTCTTC.